This T cell receptor (beta chain) stems from a study of blood T cells in healthy people across ages. The study, taken as a whole, reports: Diversity of TCR beta per million T cells declined in a roughly linear way with age.

The CDR3 spans 14 residues. Between the trimmed V and J ends, which lost 0 bases and 3 bases, there was a span of 9 bases. Per the germline V gene, CDR1 is SGDLS and CDR2 is YYNGEE. Remarks on this clonotype: Its target is not known.

Combining a sample-barcoded 5' primer with a J-beta primer mix, a second PCR ran for roughly 7 to 12 cycles. From the 5' RACE reads, TCRdb called clonotypes with MiXCR, one entry per CDR3 protein. The sample has about a million distinct CDR3 sequences; under 40% are singletons. This clonotype was sampled from a man aged 18 to 29 in good health. The chain links TRBV9 to TRBJ1-1; D gene unclear. The specimen was blood. CDR3 in DNA: TGTGCCAGCAGCGTAGGGTGGCCCGACACTGAAGCTTTCTTT. Protein sequence: CASSVGWPDTEAFF.